This TCR beta chain was recorded in a study of T-cell reconstitution after alpha-beta-depleted transplantation in children. This clonotype has a count of ten or more. The CDR3 runs 14 residues. Between the trimmed V and J ends, which lost 3 bases and 6 bases, there was a span of 16 bases. CDR1 is SQVTM, CDR2 ANQGSEA, per germline. Construction of the TCRbeta library involved unique molecular identifiers. Each CDR3 protein is one row after TCRdb ran MiXCR on the PCR reads. Among approximately 650,000 distinct CDR3 sequences, under 15% were seen once, and the ten largest hold 0.75% to 0.85%. This rearrangement joins TRBV29-1 to TRBJ2-3; no firm D call. The sample here was PBMCs, taken before TCRalphabeta/CD19-depleted stem cell transplant. The sequence was collected from a girl aged 2-10 years with congenital amegakaryocytic thrombocytopenia, due to receive a stem cell transplant. In DNA, the CDR3 is TGCAGCGTTGAGTGGGGTTACCAGTTGGATACGCAGTATTTT. Translating gives CSVEWGYQLDTQYF.